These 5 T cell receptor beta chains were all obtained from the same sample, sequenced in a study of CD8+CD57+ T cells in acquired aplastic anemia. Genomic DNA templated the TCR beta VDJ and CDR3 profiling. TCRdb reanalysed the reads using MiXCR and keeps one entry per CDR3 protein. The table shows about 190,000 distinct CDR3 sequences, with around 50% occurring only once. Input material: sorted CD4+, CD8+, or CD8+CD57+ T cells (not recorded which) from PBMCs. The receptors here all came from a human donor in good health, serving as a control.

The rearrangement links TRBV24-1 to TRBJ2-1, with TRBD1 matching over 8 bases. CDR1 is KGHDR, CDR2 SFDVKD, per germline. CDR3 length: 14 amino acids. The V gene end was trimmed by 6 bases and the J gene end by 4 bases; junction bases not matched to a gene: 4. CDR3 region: CATSLTGDYNEQFF. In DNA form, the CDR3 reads TGTGCCACCAGTTTGACAGGGGATTACAATGAGCAGTTCTTC.

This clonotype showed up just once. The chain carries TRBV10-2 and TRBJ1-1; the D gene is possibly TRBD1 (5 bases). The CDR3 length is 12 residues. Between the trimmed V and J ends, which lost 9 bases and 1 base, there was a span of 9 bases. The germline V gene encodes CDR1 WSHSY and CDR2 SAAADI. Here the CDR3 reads CASVTGNTEAFF. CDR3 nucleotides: TGCGCCAGTGTAACAGGGAACACTGAAGCTTTCTTT.

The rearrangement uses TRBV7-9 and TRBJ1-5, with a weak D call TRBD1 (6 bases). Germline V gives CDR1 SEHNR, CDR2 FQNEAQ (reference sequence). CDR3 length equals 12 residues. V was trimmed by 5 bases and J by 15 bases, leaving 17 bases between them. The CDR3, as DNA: TGTGCCAGCAGCGAACCGGGGGGGGACATGCATTTT. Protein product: CASSEPGGDMHF.

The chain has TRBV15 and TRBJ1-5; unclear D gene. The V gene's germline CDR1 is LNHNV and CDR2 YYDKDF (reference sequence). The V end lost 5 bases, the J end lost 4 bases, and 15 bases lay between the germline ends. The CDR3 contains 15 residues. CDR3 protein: CATSRRGVSNQPQHF. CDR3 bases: TGTGCCACCAGCCGGAGAGGAGTATCGAATCAGCCCCAGCATTTT.

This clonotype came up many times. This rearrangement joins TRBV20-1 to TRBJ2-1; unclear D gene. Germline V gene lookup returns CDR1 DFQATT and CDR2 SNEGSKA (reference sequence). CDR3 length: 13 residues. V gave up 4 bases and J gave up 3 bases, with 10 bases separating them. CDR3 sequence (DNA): TGCAGTGCTACGAGAACAGACTACAATGAGCAGTTCTTC. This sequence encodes CSATRTDYNEQFF.